The source of this T cell receptor beta chain is a study of cytomegalovirus exposure and HLA in healthy donors. Study-wide results and caveats: Most TCR sequences proved rare, with some public TCRs found in many donors. Reports credit the classifier with highly specific, highly sensitive diagnosis of cytomegalovirus status.

The CDR3 runs to 14 residues. The germline CDR1 and CDR2 sequences are LGHNA and YSLEER. With 0 bases removed from V and 2 bases from J, the gap between germline ends came to 8 bases. Data came from immunoSEQ multiplex PCR; TCRdb stores just in-frame clones and leaves some out. The sample contains about 310,000 clones, roughly 86% of which appear only once. As concerns this clone: Its antigen remains unknown. This specimen includes other DNA sequences encoding the same CDR3.

Sequencing was carried out using PBMCs. The V and J genes are TRBV4-3 and TRBJ2-7; D call uncertain. This receptor was taken from a man aged 30 to 45 in good health and CMV-seronegative. This CDR3 is CASSQDRQAYEQYF. DNA of the CDR3: TGCGCCAGCAGCCAAGATCGGCAGGCCTACGAGCAGTACTTC.